The sequence of this T cell receptor beta chain was determined in a study of CD8+ T cells in alopecia areata. Study as a whole: Each of the treated patients was given oral tofacitinib, 5 to 10 mg twice daily, for moderate-to-severe alopecia areata.

Study-wide points: Numerous expanded lesional clones remained in scalp and blood during tofacitinib. Expanded CD8+ clones among the top 100, as well as scalp clonality, were significantly decreased by tofacitinib.

Following RNA extraction, reverse transcription yielded cDNA that acted as the sequencing template. Assay used: immunoSEQ multiplex PCR; TCRdb lists only in-frame clones, some missing. The data contain a few hundred thousand clones, about 58% of them seen just once; the ten biggest clones take up 1.5% to 2%. Treatment indicated: oral pan-JAK inhibitor, 5-10 mg twice daily. Alopecia areata patients gave lesional scalp punch biopsies and peripheral blood samples. This CDR3 has 12 residues. Trimming removed 6 bases from V and 2 bases from J, with 10 bases in between. CDR1 and CDR2 (germline): SQVTM, ANQGSEA. Worth noting for this clone: No antigen is known for it. In the same sample, other DNA sequences code for this CDR3.

This material consisted of CD4+ T cells sorted from blood, taken at week 4, from a patient treated with tofacitinib. This TCR was sampled from a human donor with alopecia areata. V gene TRBV29-1 combines with J gene TRBJ2-5; possible D gene TRBD2, 5 bases. In nucleotides, the CDR3 is TGCAGCGTGCGGACGGGACAAGAGACCCAGTACTTC. Amino acids: CSVRTGQETQYF.